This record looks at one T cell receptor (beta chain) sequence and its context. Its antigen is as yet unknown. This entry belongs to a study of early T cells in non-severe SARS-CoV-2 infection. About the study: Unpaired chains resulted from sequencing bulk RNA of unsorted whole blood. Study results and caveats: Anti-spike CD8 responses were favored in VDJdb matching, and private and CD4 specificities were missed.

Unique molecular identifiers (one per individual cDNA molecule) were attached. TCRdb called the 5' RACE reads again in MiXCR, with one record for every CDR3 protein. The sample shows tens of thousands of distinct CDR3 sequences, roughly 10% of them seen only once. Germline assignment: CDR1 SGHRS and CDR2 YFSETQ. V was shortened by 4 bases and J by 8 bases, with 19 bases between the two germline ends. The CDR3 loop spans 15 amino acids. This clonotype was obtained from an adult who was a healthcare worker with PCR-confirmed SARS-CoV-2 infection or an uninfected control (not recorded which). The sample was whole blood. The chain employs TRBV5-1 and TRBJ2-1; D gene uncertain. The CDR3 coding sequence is TGCGCCAGCAGCGTCCGGGCCGCTTGGAGCGATGAGCAGTTCTTC. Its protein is CASSVRAAWSDEQFF.